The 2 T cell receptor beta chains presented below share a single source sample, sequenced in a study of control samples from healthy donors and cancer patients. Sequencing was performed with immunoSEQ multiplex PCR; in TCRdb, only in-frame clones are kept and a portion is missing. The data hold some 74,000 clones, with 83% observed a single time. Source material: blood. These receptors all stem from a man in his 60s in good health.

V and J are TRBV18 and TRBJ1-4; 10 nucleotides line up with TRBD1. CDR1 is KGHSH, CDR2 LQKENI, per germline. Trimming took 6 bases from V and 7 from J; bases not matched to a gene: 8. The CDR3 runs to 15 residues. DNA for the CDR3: TGTGCCAGCTCTTCCTCCGGGACAGGGGCTGAAAAACTGTTTTTT. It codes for CASSSSGTGAEKLFF.

CDR3 DNA sequence: TGCGCCAGCAGCCAAGATCTATCGGGTCGGAGGGGGGCCCAATTTAATACGCAGTATTTT. This translates into CASSQDLSGRRGAQFNTQYF. The rearrangement uses TRBV4-3 and TRBJ2-3; D is tentatively TRBD1 or TRBD2 (6 bases each). Looked up from germline, CDR1 is LGHNA and CDR2 is YSLEER. The CDR3 is made up of 20 amino acids. V was trimmed by 0 bases and J by 7 bases, leaving 29 bases between them.